These T cell receptor beta chains were read from a single sample in a study of T cells in Graves' hyperthyroidism and ophthalmopathy. TCRdb ran MiXCR on the multiplex PCR reads and lists one entry per CDR3 protein. Of under 650,000 distinct CDR3 sequences in the sample, roughly 17% were seen once. What was sequenced was blood. These receptors all stem from a woman in her thirties with Graves' hyperthyroidism. Each CDR3 is given without its conserved first and last residue. Fields, in order: V gene, J gene, CDR3 protein.

TRBV7-9	TRBJ1-1	ASSLEGGADTEAF
TRBV20-1	TRBJ1-1	SALRGAKNTEAF
TRBV28	TRBJ2-7	ASRVGYEQY
TRBV5-6	TRBJ1-1	ASSWRWGMNTEAF
TRBV5-1	TRBJ1-2	ASRQLTWANYGYT
TRBV5-1	TRBJ2-5	ASRLTPGLGETQY
TRBV28	TRBJ2-2	ASSFLREGTGELF
TRBV6-1	TRBJ1-3	ASSENTPGNTIY
TRBV24-1	TRBJ2-5	ATSPEGGETQY
TRBV12-3/TRBV12-4	TRBJ1-1	ASSGGPGSLRAF
TRBV20-1	TRBJ1-5	SAKNAGVYQPQH
TRBV18	TRBJ1-1	ASSAGTGVSYTEAF
TRBV6-1	TRBJ1-5	ASSSQVGGLQPQH
TRBV6-2/TRBV6-3	TRBJ2-7	ASSYPRQRQTYEQY
TRBV30	TRBJ2-4	ACQGIEENIQY
TRBV27	TRBJ1-2	ASSDRASPWEYGYT
TRBV7-2	TRBJ2-5	ASSLGAGSFETQY
TRBV11-2	TRBJ1-2	ASSLGTPPIGYT
TRBV28	TRBJ2-1	ASMNHGTGDNEQF
TRBV5-5	TRBJ1-1	ASSLRDRGVAF
TRBV6-1	TRBJ2-5	VSRPHGGETQY
TRBV7-2	TRBJ2-5	ASSKDSPQETQY
TRBV13	TRBJ1-2	ASSRGTGSGYT
TRBV30	TRBJ2-7	AWSAGRPPYEQY
TRBV5-4	TRBJ2-1	ASSRFGDGYNEQF
TRBV5-1	TRBJ2-5	ASSLVVGSGETQY
TRBV5-1	TRBJ1-1	ASSPGTEVNTEAF
TRBV7-3	TRBJ2-3	ASSPDRVTDTQY